The 32 T cell receptor beta chains below come from one sample, sequenced in a study of shared clonotypes between healthy human individuals. TCRdb's copy holds only in-frame clones and misses some; the assay was immunoSEQ multiplex PCR. In the table there are around 450,000 clones, roughly 77% of which are singletons. The sample taken for sequencing was PBMCs. Receptors originate from a woman aged 35 to 49 in good health. Some clones in this sample may be carry-over from other donors' samples.

This rearrangement joins TRBV19 to TRBJ1-5; TRBD1 matches 7 bases. Germline V gene lookup returns CDR1 LNHDA and CDR2 SQIVND (reference sequence). The CDR3 runs to 14 residues. The ends lost 7 bases at V and 6 bases at J; junction bases unmatched: 9. DNA for the CDR3: TGTGCCAGTACCCCAGGTAGGGGGCCTCAGCCCCAGCATTTT. Encoded protein: CASTPGRGPQPQHF.

The rearrangement links TRBV12-2 to TRBJ2-7; whether TRBD2, the table's D call, matches the DNA was not checked. TRBV12-2 is designated a pseudogene. CDR3 length equals 14 residues. The CDR3 DNA reads as TGTGCAAGTCCAGGACTAGCGGGGGATTACGAGCAGTACTTC. Amino acids: CASPGLAGDYEQYF.

This chain connects TRBV25-1 to TRBJ2-3; D is perhaps TRBD1 or TRBD2 (6 bases each). Germline CDR1 MGHDK, CDR2 SYGVNS. The CDR3 runs to 16 residues. Trimming took 5 bases from V and 0 from J, leaving 15 bases between them. The CDR3 spells CASSIGGGASTDTQYF. CDR3 nucleotide sequence: TGTGCCAGCAGTATCGGGGGCGGGGCTAGCACAGATACGCAGTATTTT.

The V call is TRBV11-2, the J call TRBJ2-5; maybe TRBD2 (5 bases). The J call may be in error: the DNA end matches TRBJ2-7 better. This CDR3 is built from 15 residues. Germline CDR1 and CDR2: SGHAT and FQNNGV. The CDR3 here is CASSPHRADLYEQYF. CDR3 nucleotide sequence: TGTGCCAGCAGCCCCCACCGAGCGGACCTCTACGAGCAGTACTTC.

The chain is built from TRBV10-3 and TRBJ2-1, with 12 bases fitting TRBD2. The CDR3 sequence is 13 residues long. The V segment lost 10 bases and the J segment 10 bases; nucleotides outside the gene matches: 8. Germline loops: CDR1 ENHRY, CDR2 SYGVKD. Here the CDR3 DNA reads TGTGCCACCGCTAGCGGGAGGGCCTGGGAGCAGTTCTTC. Encoded protein: CATASGRAWEQFF.

This clone came up a few times. The chain employs TRBV6-1 and TRBJ1-5, with TRBD1 identical over 7 bases. The CDR3 has 15 residues. Losses at the gene ends were 6 bases for V and 1 base for J; bases not matched to a gene: 6. CDR1 and CDR2 (germline): MNHNS, SASEGT. The CDR3 loop is CASSNRGSSNQPQHF. The CDR3 region has the DNA TGTGCCAGCAGCAACAGGGGTAGCAGCAATCAGCCCCAGCATTTT.

The chain employs TRBV30 and TRBJ2-1, with TRBD1 identical over 7 bases. CDR1 GTSNPN and CDR2 SVGIG come from the germline V gene (reference sequence). This CDR3 region has 14 residues. V lost 1 base and J lost 7; bases outside the gene matches: 7. This chain's CDR3 is CAWSGDRVGNEQFF. CDR3 nucleotides: TGTGCCTGGAGTGGAGACAGGGTCGGAAATGAGCAGTTCTTC.

V and J are TRBV7-2 and TRBJ1-5; 7 bases align to TRBD1. Per the germline V gene, CDR1 is SGHTA and CDR2 is FQGNSA. CDR3 size: 14 residues. V gave up 3 bases and J gave up 7 bases; unmatched junction bases: 6. The CDR3 is CASSLRQGAQPQHF. The DNA of the CDR3 is TGTGCCAGCAGCTTGCGACAGGGTGCCCAGCCCCAGCATTTT.

The V and J genes are TRBV25-1 and TRBJ2-2; D perhaps matches TRBD1 (5 bases). The germline V and J ends were trimmed by 8 bases and 2 bases, with 12 bases remaining between them. This CDR3 spans 14 amino acids. In germline, CDR1 is MGHDK, CDR2 SYGVNS. Written as DNA, the CDR3 is TGTGCCAGCGGCAGGGATTTTAACACCGGGGAGCTGTTTTTT. Encoded protein: CASGRDFNTGELFF.

CDR3 in DNA: TGTGCCAGCAGCTTTTTGACTAGCGGGAGGTATGAGCAGTTCTTC. Its translation is CASSFLTSGRYEQFF. The rearrangement uses TRBV7-2 and TRBJ2-1; 13 bases map to TRBD2. The CDR3 covers 15 residues. Germline assignment: CDR1 SGHTA and CDR2 FQGNSA. Trimming removed 3 bases from V and 8 bases from J; junction bases left unmatched: 4.

CDR3 residues: CASSQIERSSYNEQFF. The CDR3 region has the DNA TGTGCCAGCAGCCAGATAGAACGGAGCTCCTACAATGAGCAGTTCTTC. V is TRBV14 and J is TRBJ2-1; no firm D call. The CDR3 runs to 16 residues. V was cut by 3 bases and J by 0 bases, with 12 bases left in between. Germline CDR1 is SGHDN and CDR2 is FVKESK.

The rearrangement links TRBV6-5 to TRBJ1-1; unclear D gene. The germline V and J ends were trimmed by 7 bases and 1 base, with 10 bases remaining between them. The CDR3 totals 13 residues. Germline V lookup: CDR1 MNHEY, CDR2 SVGAGI. CDR3 coding DNA: TGTGCCAGCATCCGGCAGGCGAACACTGAAGCTTTCTTT. Amino acid sequence: CASIRQANTEAFF.

The chain uses TRBV7-2 and TRBJ2-3; TRBD1 or TRBD2 may be the D gene (6 bases each). The CDR3 has 15 amino acids. Trimming took 4 bases from V and 5 from J, leaving 16 bases between them. Germline V gene sequence: CDR1 SGHTA, CDR2 FQGNSA. The CDR3 reads CASSSTRGAGDTQYF. The CDR3 region has the DNA TGTGCCAGCAGCTCCACAAGGGGGGCTGGAGATACGCAGTATTTT.

The CDR3 region is CSAREAGGYTF. The CDR3 nucleotides read TGCAGTGCTAGAGAGGCGGGAGGCTACACCTTC. The chain couples TRBV20-1 to TRBJ1-2; D gene unclear. The CDR3 has 11 amino acids. V was shortened by 0 bases and J by 8 bases, with 7 bases between the two germline ends. Germline values: CDR1 DFQATT, CDR2 SNEGSKA (reference sequence).

The chain couples TRBV27 to TRBJ1-1, with a tentative D call TRBD1 (5 bases). The CDR3 has 14 residues. Germline values: CDR1 MNHEY, CDR2 SMNVEV (reference sequence). V lost 1 base and J 6 bases, leaving 12 bases between the germline ends. Here the CDR3 DNA reads TGTGCCAGCAGTTTATACCCGCGACAGTCTGAAGCTTTCTTT. Translating gives CASSLYPRQSEAFF.

CDR3 sequence: CASKGRGQPQHF. CDR3 bases: TGTGCCAGCAAGGGCAGGGGACAGCCCCAGCATTTT. V and J are TRBV6-1 and TRBJ1-5; D might be TRBD1 (6 bases). CDR1 is MNHNS and CDR2 is SASEGT in the germline V gene. The CDR3 has 12 amino acids. Between the trimmed V and J ends, which lost 7 bases and 7 bases, there was a span of 11 bases.

Worth noting for this clone: With only one base between it and a far larger clone, this is likely a read error. The chain is built from TRBV5-4 and TRBJ2-7; TRBD1 is a possible D gene (5 bases). V lost 0 bases, J lost 6 bases, and 13 bases lay in between. The germline V gene encodes CDR1 SGHNT and CDR2 YYREEE (reference sequence). The CDR3 is made up of 14 amino acids. CDR3 protein: CASSLGAGSGEQYF. In nucleotides, the CDR3 is TGTGCCAGCAGCTTGGGGGCAGGGTCGGGCGAGCAGTACTTC.

This chain links TRBV2 with TRBJ2-5; TRBD2 matches 12 bases. With 6 bases clipped from V and 5 bases from J, the junction kept 7 bases outside the gene matches. This CDR3 has 15 residues. CDR1 SNHLY and CDR2 FYNNEI come from the germline V gene. CDR3 protein: CASSGTSGLWETQYF. CDR3 nucleotide sequence: TGTGCCAGCAGCGGGACTAGCGGGCTTTGGGAGACCCAGTACTTC. Full variable domain (remainder filled in from reference TRBV2 and TRBJ2-5): EPEVTQTPSHQVTQMGQEVILRCVPISNHLYFYWYRQILGQKVEFLVSFYNNEISEKSEIFDDQFSVERPDGSNFTLKIRSTKLEDSAMYFCASSGTSGLWETQYFGPGTRLLVL.

V and J are TRBV28 and TRBJ2-3; 10 bases are a match to TRBD2. CDR1 is MDHEN, CDR2 SYDVKM, per germline. CDR3 size: 17 residues. Trimming cost V 2 bases and J 1 base; bases outside gene matches: 6. The CDR3 nucleotides are TGTGCCAGCAGTTTACTAGCGGGGGCATTGGGCACAGATACGCAGTATTTT. This translates into CASSLLAGALGTDTQYF.

V gene TRBV10-3 combines with J gene TRBJ2-1; D is possibly TRBD1 or TRBD2 (6 bases each). Germline V CDR1 and CDR2: ENHRY, SYGVKD. Trimming shortened V by 6 bases and J by 6 bases, and 21 bases separated the two germline ends. This CDR3 contains 16 residues. The CDR3 is CAISARGTNGFNEQFF. The CDR3 DNA sequence: TGTGCCATCAGCGCACGCGGGACAAATGGGTTCAATGAGCAGTTCTTC.

The J gene is TRBJ1-1, the V gene TRBV5-4; TRBD1 is a possible D gene (5 bases). CDR1 and CDR2 from the germline V gene are SGHNT and YYREEE (reference sequence). The CDR3 sequence is 16 residues long. The V end lost 4 bases, the J end lost 0 bases, and 16 bases lay between the germline ends. The CDR3 spells CASSPLGGGMNTEAFF. Here the CDR3 DNA reads TGTGCCAGCAGCCCCCTCGGGGGTGGGATGAACACTGAAGCTTTCTTT.

The chain is built from TRBV20-1 and TRBJ2-7; D is unresolved. The CDR3 extends over 11 amino acids. CDR1 and CDR2 (germline): DFQATT, SNEGSKA (reference sequence). V was pared by 0 bases and J by 6 bases, with 6 bases between. The CDR3 protein is CSARDEGEQYF. In DNA form, the CDR3 reads TGCAGTGCTAGAGATGAAGGCGAGCAGTACTTC.

This clone was detected many times. The V call is TRBV4-2, the J call TRBJ2-7; weak D call: TRBD2 (5 bases). V lost 0 bases, J lost 2 bases, and 17 bases lay in between. The length of the CDR3 is 17 residues. CDR1 and CDR2 from the germline V gene are LGHNA and YNFKEQ. The CDR3 loop reads CASSQDQSGKTTYEQYF. The CDR3 coding sequence is TGTGCCAGCAGCCAAGACCAATCGGGGAAAACCACCTACGAGCAGTACTTC.

The rearrangement uses TRBV27 and TRBJ1-5, with TRBD1 as a possible D gene (6 bases). V was cut by 2 bases and J by 0 bases, with 8 bases left in between. The V gene's germline CDR1 is MNHEY and CDR2 SMNVEV (reference sequence). The CDR3 consists of 15 residues. CDR3 loop: CASSLNRASNQPQHF. The CDR3 DNA reads as TGTGCCAGCAGTTTAAACAGGGCTAGCAATCAGCCCCAGCATTTT.

The V and J genes are TRBV5-1 and TRBJ1-3; D gene unclear. The germline gives CDR1 SGHRS, CDR2 YFSETQ. This CDR3 spans 13 amino acids. Trimming cost V 6 bases and J 3 bases, with 10 bases left between them. The chain's CDR3 is CASKDDVGNTIYF. Written as DNA, the CDR3 is TGCGCCAGCAAGGACGACGTTGGAAACACCATATATTTT.

The J gene is TRBJ2-1, the V gene TRBV30, with 9 positions matching TRBD2. The V segment lost 3 bases and the J segment 3 bases; nucleotides outside the gene matches: 6. CDR3 length equals 15 residues. CDR1 GTSNPN and CDR2 SVGIG come from the germline V gene (reference sequence). The CDR3 sequence is CAWRFGTSLYNEQFF. CDR3 sequence (DNA): TGTGCCTGGAGATTCGGGACTAGCCTCTACAATGAGCAGTTCTTC.

The CDR3 spells CASSLGQETYEQYF. The DNA of the CDR3 is TGCGCCAGCAGCTTGGGCCAAGAAACCTACGAGCAGTACTTC. The chain combines TRBV5-1 with TRBJ2-7; D call uncertain. V was clipped by 0 bases and J by 2 bases, with 9 bases between them. Germline loops: CDR1 SGHRS, CDR2 YFSETQ. The CDR3 loop spans 14 amino acids.

The V gene is TRBV28, the J gene TRBJ2-7, with D perhaps given as TRBD1 or TRBD2 (6 bases each). Germline CDR1 and CDR2: MDHEN and SYDVKM. V gave up 8 bases and J gave up 0 bases, with 17 bases separating them. The CDR3 has 15 amino acids. CDR3 sequence reads: CASPPSRDNSYEQYF. In nucleotides, the CDR3 is TGTGCCAGCCCCCCTTCGCGGGACAACTCCTACGAGCAGTACTTC.

This clone came up many times. This chain joins TRBV12-5 and TRBJ2-5, with D perhaps matching TRBD1 (6 bases). Germline CDR1 is LGHNT and CDR2 is FRNRAP. The germline V and J ends were trimmed by 5 bases and 2 bases, with 12 bases remaining between them. The CDR3 consists of 14 residues. In nucleotides, the CDR3 is TGTGCTAGTGGTACAGGGACCGAACAAGAGACCCAGTACTTC. It specifies CASGTGTEQETQYF.

This rearrangement joins TRBV28 to TRBJ1-3; D is perhaps TRBD1 (6 bases). From germline, CDR1 is MDHEN and CDR2 SYDVKM. The CDR3 has 16 amino acids. V lost 1 base and J lost 3, with 13 bases in between. The CDR3 DNA reads as TGTGCCAGCAGTTTATCGGGGGGCTTAAGTGGAAACACCATATATTTT. This gives the protein CASSLSGGLSGNTIYF. Using reference TRBV28 and TRBJ1-3 for the parts outside the CDR3, the full variable domain is DVKVTQSSRYLVKRTGEKVFLECVQDMDHENMFWYRQDPGLGLRLIYFSYDVKMKEKGDIPEGYSVSREKKERFSLILESASTNQTSMYLCASSLSGGLSGNTIYFGEGSWLTVV.

This clone was recorded a few times. V and J are TRBV5-1 and TRBJ1-1, with unresolved D. Germline V gene data show CDR1 as SGHRS and CDR2 as YFSETQ. CDR3 length: 15 residues. V gave up 0 bases and J gave up 5 bases, with 14 bases separating them. The CDR3 DNA is TGCGCCAGCAGCTTGGCCGCCAGTCGAGGGACTGAAGCTTTCTTT. Translating it yields CASSLAASRGTEAFF.

V and J are TRBV9 and TRBJ1-1, with TRBD1 as a possible D gene (6 bases). The CDR3 is 13 amino acids. CDR1 is SGDLS and CDR2 is YYNGEE in the germline V gene. Trimming shortened V by 0 bases and J by 6 bases, and 9 bases separated the two germline ends. The CDR3 spells CASSVVRGSEAFF. For the CDR3, the DNA is TGTGCCAGCAGCGTAGTCAGGGGCTCTGAAGCTTTCTTT.